The 6 T cell receptor beta chains below were found in one sample sequenced in a study of blood T cell repertoires in COVID-19. This table comes from immunoSEQ multiplex PCR, and its TCRdb copy is limited to in-frame clones, with some not included. The sample includes some 110,000 clones, about 83% of them seen just once. The sequenced sample was peripheral blood. Source of these receptors: a man between 70 and 80 years old with acute or convalescent COVID-19.

The V and J genes are TRBV19 and TRBJ2-1; 7 bases line up with TRBD2. The CDR3 has 15 amino acids. The junction had 6 bases not matched to a gene; V was cut back by 3 bases and J by 4 bases. Per the germline V gene, CDR1 is LNHDA and CDR2 is SQIVND (reference sequence). CDR3 sequence (DNA): TGTGCCAGTAGTATCACTGGCGGGGGATACAATGAGCAGTTCTTC. Encoded protein: CASSITGGGYNEQFF.

The chain joins TRBV28 to TRBJ2-7, with 7 positions matching TRBD1. After removal of 6 bases from V and 0 bases from J, the junction contained 14 bases not matched to a gene. Germline CDR1 and CDR2: MDHEN and SYDVKM. CDR3 length: 17 residues. CDR3 residues: CASSRSADREDSYEQYF. CDR3 nucleotides: TGTGCCAGCAGCCGTAGCGCCGACAGGGAAGACTCCTACGAGCAGTACTTC.

The chain employs TRBV27 and TRBJ2-4; a weak D match, TRBD1 (6 bases). The CDR3 has 19 amino acids. V lost 1 base, J lost 0 bases, and 19 bases lay in between. Germline lookup yields CDR1 MNHEY and CDR2 SMNVEV (reference sequence). The CDR3 DNA sequence: TGTGCCAGCAGTTTATATCCGCCTCCTCAGGGGTTAGCCAAAAACATTCAGTACTTC. Its protein is CASSLYPPPQGLAKNIQYF.

The rearrangement joins TRBV7-9 to TRBJ1-1; tentative D call: TRBD1 (5 bases). This CDR3 has 15 amino acids. V was trimmed by 1 base and J by 4 bases, leaving 13 bases between them. Germline assignment: CDR1 SEHNR and CDR2 FQNEAQ (reference sequence). The CDR3 here is CASSLGGARTTEAFF. In nucleotides, the CDR3 is TGTGCCAGCAGCTTAGGTGGGGCGCGGACCACTGAAGCTTTCTTT. Together with reference TRBV7-9 and TRBJ1-1, the CDR3 gives the full variable domain: DTGVSQNPRHKITKRGQNVTFRCDPISEHNRLYWYRQTLGQGPEFLTYFQNEAQLEKSRLLSDRFSAERPKGSFSTLEIQRTEQGDSAMYLCASSLGGARTTEAFFGQGTRLTVV.

The V and J genes are TRBV3-1 (or the pseudogene TRBV3-2) and TRBJ1-4; D call uncertain. The V end lost 0 bases, the J end lost 6 bases, and 8 bases lay between the germline ends. The CDR3 consists of 14 residues. Germline loops: CDR1 LGHDT, CDR2 YNNKEL (reference sequence). The chain's CDR3 is CASSQDFQDEKLFF. CDR3 coding DNA: TGTGCCAGCAGCCAAGACTTCCAGGATGAAAAACTGTTTTTT.

The chain carries TRBV7-2 and TRBJ2-3; D uncertain. V was pared by 3 bases and J by 0 bases, with 10 bases between. The CDR3 loop spans 15 amino acids. The germline gives CDR1 SGHTA, CDR2 FQGNSA. CDR3 sequence reads: CASSFSVPSTDTQYF. CDR3 nucleotides: TGTGCCAGCAGCTTCTCAGTTCCTAGCACAGATACGCAGTATTTT. The complete variable domain, with remaining parts taken from reference TRBV7-2 and TRBJ2-3, reads GAGVSQSPSNKVTEKGKDVELRCDPISGHTALYWYRQSLGQGLEFLIYFQGNSAPDKSGLPSDRFSAERTGGSVSTLTIQRTQQEDSAVYLCASSFSVPSTDTQYFGPGTRLTVL.